This T cell receptor (beta chain) was identified during a study of vaccination effects on CD4 cells after COVID-19. Study context: Post-vaccine samples followed the second dose by a median of 72 days.

On this clone: Its antigen is not known.

Prior to sequencing, the ViraFEST assay stimulated PBMC with viral peptide pools, which expanded the antigen-specific CD4+ T cells. Culturing for 10 to 11 days preceded CD4+ T cell isolation. Each participant was administered two doses of either the BNT162b2 or the mRNA-1273 vaccine. PBMC were cultured at around 2 million per well with 10 IU/ml IL-2 and around 9.4 ug/ml peptides. V shed 2 bases and J shed 2 bases, with 10 bases lying between them. This CDR3 is built from 14 residues. Per the germline V gene, CDR1 is SGHAT and CDR2 is FQNNGV. Data came from immunoSEQ multiplex PCR; TCRdb stores just in-frame clones and leaves some out. This sample has around 15,000 clones, with about 77% found just once.

Here the sequenced sample was CD4+ T cells from PBMCs cultured with HCoV-NL63 spike peptides, taken after COVID-19 vaccination. The sequence was collected from a human donor who received a COVID-19 vaccine. The chain employs TRBV11-2 and TRBJ2-7; a possible D gene is TRBD2 (6 bases). The CDR3 sequence: CASSLMGGAYEQYF. The DNA of the CDR3 is TGTGCCAGCAGCTTAATGGGGGGAGCCTACGAGCAGTACTTC.